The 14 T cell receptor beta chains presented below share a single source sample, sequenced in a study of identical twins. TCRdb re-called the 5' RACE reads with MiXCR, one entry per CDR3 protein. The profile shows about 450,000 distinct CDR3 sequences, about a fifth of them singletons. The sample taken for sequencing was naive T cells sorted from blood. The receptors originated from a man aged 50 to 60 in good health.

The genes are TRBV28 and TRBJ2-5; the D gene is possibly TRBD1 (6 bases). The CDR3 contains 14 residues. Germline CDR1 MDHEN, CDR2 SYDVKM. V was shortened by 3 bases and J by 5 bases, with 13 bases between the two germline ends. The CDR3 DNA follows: TGTGCCAGCAGTTTTAGGGGGTTCCGGGAGACCCAGTACTTC. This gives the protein CASSFRGFRETQYF.

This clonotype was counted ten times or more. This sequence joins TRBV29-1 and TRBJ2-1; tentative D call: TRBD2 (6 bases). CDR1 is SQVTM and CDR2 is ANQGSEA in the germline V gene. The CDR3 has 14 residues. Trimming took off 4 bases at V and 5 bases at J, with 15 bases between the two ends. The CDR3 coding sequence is TGCAGCGTTGCTTCACTCCAGCGGGACAATGAGCAGTTCTTC. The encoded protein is CSVASLQRDNEQFF.

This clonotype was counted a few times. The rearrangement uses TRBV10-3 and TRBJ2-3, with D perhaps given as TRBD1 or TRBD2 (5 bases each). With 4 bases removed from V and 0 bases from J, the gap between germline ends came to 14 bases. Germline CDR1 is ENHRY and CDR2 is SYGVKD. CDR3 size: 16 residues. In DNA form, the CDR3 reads TGTGCCATCAGTGGCGGTCCGGGGCAGAGCACAGATACGCAGTATTTT. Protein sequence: CAISGGPGQSTDTQYF.

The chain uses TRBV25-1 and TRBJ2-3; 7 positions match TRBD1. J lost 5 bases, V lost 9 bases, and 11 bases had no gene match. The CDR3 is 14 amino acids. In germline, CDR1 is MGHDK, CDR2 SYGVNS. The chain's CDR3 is CASTKQGHQDTQYF. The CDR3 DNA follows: TGTGCCAGTACAAAACAGGGGCATCAAGATACGCAGTATTTT.

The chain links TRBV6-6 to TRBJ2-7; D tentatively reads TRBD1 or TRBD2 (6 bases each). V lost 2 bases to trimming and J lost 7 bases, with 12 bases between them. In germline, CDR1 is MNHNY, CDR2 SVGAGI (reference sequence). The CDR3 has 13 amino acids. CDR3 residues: CASSYPGGREQYF. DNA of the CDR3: TGTGCCAGCAGTTACCCTGGGGGGCGGGAGCAGTACTTC.

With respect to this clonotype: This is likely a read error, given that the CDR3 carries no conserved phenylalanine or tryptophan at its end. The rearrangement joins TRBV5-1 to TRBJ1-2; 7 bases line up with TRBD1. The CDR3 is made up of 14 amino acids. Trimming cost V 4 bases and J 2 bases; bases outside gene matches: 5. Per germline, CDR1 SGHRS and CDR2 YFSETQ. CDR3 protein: CASSDGTVNYGYTS. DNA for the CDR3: TGCGCCAGCAGCGATGGGACAGTCAACTATGGCTACACCTCC.

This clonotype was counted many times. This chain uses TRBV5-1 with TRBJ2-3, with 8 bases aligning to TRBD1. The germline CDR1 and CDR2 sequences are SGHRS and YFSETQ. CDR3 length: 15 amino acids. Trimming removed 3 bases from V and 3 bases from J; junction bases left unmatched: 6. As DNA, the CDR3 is TGCGCCAGCAGCTGGACAGGGACGGGAACAGATACGCAGTATTTT. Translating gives CASSWTGTGTDTQYF.

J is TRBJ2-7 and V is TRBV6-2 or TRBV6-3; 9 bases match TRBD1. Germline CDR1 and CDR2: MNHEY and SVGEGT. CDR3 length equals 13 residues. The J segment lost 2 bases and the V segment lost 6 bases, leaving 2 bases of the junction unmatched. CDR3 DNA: TGTGCCAGCAGGACAGGGGGACCCTACGAGCAGTACTTC. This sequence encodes CASRTGGPYEQYF.

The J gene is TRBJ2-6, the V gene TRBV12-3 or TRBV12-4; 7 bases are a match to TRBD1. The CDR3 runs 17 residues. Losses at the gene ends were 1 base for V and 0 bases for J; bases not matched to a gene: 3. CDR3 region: CASSLGTGNSGANVLTF. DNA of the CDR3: TGTGCCAGCAGTTTAGGGACAGGTAACTCTGGGGCCAACGTCCTGACTTTC.

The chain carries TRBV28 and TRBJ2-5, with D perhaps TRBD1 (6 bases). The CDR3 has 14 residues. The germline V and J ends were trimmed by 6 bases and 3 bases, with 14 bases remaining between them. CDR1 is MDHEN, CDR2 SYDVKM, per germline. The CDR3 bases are TGTGCCAGCAGAACCAGACAGGACGAAGAGACCCAGTACTTC. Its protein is CASRTRQDEETQYF. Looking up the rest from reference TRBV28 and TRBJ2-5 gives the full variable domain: DVKVTQSSRYLVKRTGEKVFLECVQDMDHENMFWYRQDPGLGLRLIYFSYDVKMKEKGDIPEGYSVSREKKERFSLILESASTNQTSMYLCASRTRQDEETQYFGPGTRLLVL.

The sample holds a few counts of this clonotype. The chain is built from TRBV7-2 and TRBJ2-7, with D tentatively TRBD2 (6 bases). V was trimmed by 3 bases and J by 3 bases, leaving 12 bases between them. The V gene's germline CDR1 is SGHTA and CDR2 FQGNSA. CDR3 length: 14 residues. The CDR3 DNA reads TGTGCCAGCAGCTTTTCGGGAGACTTCTACGAGCAGTACTTC. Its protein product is CASSFSGDFYEQYF.

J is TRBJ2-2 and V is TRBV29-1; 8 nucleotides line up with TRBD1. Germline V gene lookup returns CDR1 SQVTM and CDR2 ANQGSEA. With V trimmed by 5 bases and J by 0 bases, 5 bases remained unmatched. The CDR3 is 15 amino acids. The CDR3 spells CSVSHRGANTGELFF. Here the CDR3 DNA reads TGCAGCGTTTCACACAGGGGGGCGAACACCGGGGAGCTGTTTTTT.

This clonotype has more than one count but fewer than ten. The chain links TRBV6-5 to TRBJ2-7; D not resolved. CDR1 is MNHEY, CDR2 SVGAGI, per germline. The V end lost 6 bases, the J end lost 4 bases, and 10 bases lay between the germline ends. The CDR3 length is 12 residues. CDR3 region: CASRSLAYEQYF. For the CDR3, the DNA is TGTGCCAGCAGGTCTCTTGCTTACGAGCAGTACTTC.

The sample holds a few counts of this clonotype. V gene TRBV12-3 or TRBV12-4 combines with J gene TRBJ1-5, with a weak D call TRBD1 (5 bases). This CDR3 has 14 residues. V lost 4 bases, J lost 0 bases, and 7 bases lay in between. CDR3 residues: CASSWGISNQPQHF. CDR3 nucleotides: TGTGCCAGCAGTTGGGGGATTAGCAATCAGCCCCAGCATTTT.